This T cell receptor beta chain came from a study of neurological immune-mediated disorders. Regarding the study as a whole: CDR3 amino acid sequences found in expanded clones were never shared across subjects, suggesting private repertoires in all groups.

Sorted libraries drew on approximately 940,000 CD4+ or CD8+ T cells. Per germline, CDR1 SQVTM and CDR2 ANQGSEA. The ends were cut back, 4 bases at V and 0 bases at J, with 13 bases in the middle. The CDR3 extends over 14 amino acids. This clonotype has ten or more counts. Its antigen is not identified. TCRdb itself ran the 5' RACE reads through MiXCR, one entry per CDR3 protein. The profile shows 45,000 or so distinct CDR3 sequences, about 6% of them singletons. The sequencing input was CD4+ T cells from blood. The receptor's source is a woman in her thirties or forties in good health. This chain uses TRBV29-1 with TRBJ2-7; possibly TRBD1 for D (6 bases). DNA of the CDR3: TGCAGCGTTGCTGGGGGCCTAATCTCCTACGAGCAGTACTTC. It specifies CSVAGGLISYEQYF.